Listed here are 18 T cell receptor beta chains from one sample, sequenced in a study of T cells after yellow fever vaccination. One entry per CDR3 protein, called by TCRdb with MiXCR from the 5' RACE reads. The sample shows 250,000 or so distinct CDR3 sequences, about 7% of them seen only once. The material was CD4+ T cells sorted from PBMCs, obtained 15 days after the yellow fever booster vaccination. These receptors all stem from a young man who received the YFV17D yellow fever vaccine.

The chain couples TRBV5-4 to TRBJ2-5; 13 nucleotides align to TRBD2. CDR3 length equals 17 residues. The germline gives CDR1 SGHNT, CDR2 YYREEE (reference sequence). Trimming removed 5 bases from V and 2 bases from J; junction bases left unmatched: 9. DNA for the CDR3: TGTGCCAGCAGTGAGGGACTAGCGGGAAGGAGGCAAGAGACCCAGTACTTC. It translates to CASSEGLAGRRQETQYF.

This clonotype was counted ten times or more. The rearrangement links TRBV18 to TRBJ2-1; 12 nucleotides line up with TRBD2. The CDR3 consists of 15 residues. V dropped 8 bases and J dropped 4; count of bases not matched to a gene: 6. The germline gives CDR1 KGHSH, CDR2 LQKENI. CDR3 in DNA: TGTGCCAGCACCGATACTAGCGGGGGGTACAATGAGCAGTTCTTC. Translated: CASTDTSGGYNEQFF. The variable domain in full, completed from reference TRBV18 and TRBJ2-1, reads NAGVMQNPRHLVRRRGQEARLRCSPMKGHSHVYWYRQLPEEGLKFMVYLQKENIIDESGMPKERFSAEFPKEGPSILRIQQVVRGDSAAYFCASTDTSGGYNEQFFGPGTRLTVL.

A few counts support this clonotype. This chain links TRBV10-3 with TRBJ2-2, with 9 nucleotides matching TRBD2. V shed 6 bases and J 4 bases; nucleotides not matched to a gene: 3. This CDR3 has 14 residues. The germline CDR1 and CDR2 sequences are ENHRY and SYGVKD. CDR3 region: CAIRPGLATGELFF. CDR3 DNA sequence: TGTGCCATCAGACCGGGACTAGCCACCGGGGAGCTGTTTTTT.

V gene TRBV20-1 combines with J gene TRBJ2-3; TRBD2 aligns across 11 bases. CDR3 length: 17 amino acids. The V gene's germline CDR1 is DFQATT and CDR2 SNEGSKA (reference sequence). With 5 bases clipped from V and 0 bases from J, the junction kept 10 bases outside the gene matches. CDR3 protein: CSAALGTSGTSTDTQYF. The CDR3 DNA sequence: TGCAGTGCTGCCCTCGGGACTAGCGGCACTAGCACAGATACGCAGTATTTT.

Regarding this clonotype: One junction end does not reproduce the germline sequence, and a read error may be involved. The gene calls are TRBV7-9 and TRBJ2-5; 12 bases match TRBD2. This CDR3 is built from 14 residues. CDR1 is SEHNR and CDR2 is FQNEAQ in the germline V gene (reference sequence). Written as DNA, the CDR3 is TGTGCCGGCAGACTAGCGGGAGAGCGGGAGACCCAGTACTTC. Translation gives CAGRLAGERETQYF.

This clonotype was observed at least ten times. This chain connects TRBV5-6 to TRBJ1-2, with TRBD1 matching 8 bases. The V segment lost 4 bases and the J segment 4 bases; nucleotides outside the gene matches: 3. Germline CDR1 reads SGHDT; CDR2 reads YYEEEE. The length of the CDR3 is 13 residues. CDR3 amino acids: CASSRQGTYGYTF. The DNA of the CDR3 is TGTGCCAGCAGCCGACAGGGGACCTATGGCTACACCTTC. The whole variable domain, filled in from reference TRBV5-6 and TRBJ1-2, reads DAGVTQSPTHLIKTRGQQVTLRCSPKSGHDTVSWYQQALGQGPQFIFQYYEEEERQRGNFPDRFSGHQFPNYSSELNVNALLLGDSALYLCASSRQGTYGYTFGSGTRLTVV.

This chain joins TRBV5-1 and TRBJ2-3; TRBD2 aligns across 9 bases. This CDR3 is 17 amino acids long. V gave up 0 bases and J gave up 1 base; unmatched junction bases: 6. Germline assignment: CDR1 SGHRS and CDR2 YFSETQ. The CDR3 here is CASSLGSGSRGTDTQYF. The CDR3 coding sequence is TGCGCCAGCAGCTTGGGTAGCGGGAGTCGCGGCACAGATACGCAGTATTTT. The full variable domain, rest sourced from reference TRBV5-1 and TRBJ2-3, is KAGVTQTPRYLIKTRGQQVTLSCSPISGHRSVSWYQQTPGQGLQFLFEYFSETQRNKGNFPGRFSGRQFSNSRSEMNVSTLELGDSALYLCASSLGSGSRGTDTQYFGPGTRLTVL.

Many counts were recorded for this clonotype. V and J are TRBV7-9 and TRBJ2-3; 12 bases map to TRBD2. The trim removed 5 bases at V and 3 bases at J, leaving 6 bases unmatched. The CDR3 extends over 16 amino acids. Germline V lookup: CDR1 SEHNR, CDR2 FQNEAQ (reference sequence). The CDR3 region is CASSNRLAGVTDTQYF. CDR3 nucleotide sequence: TGTGCCAGCAGCAACAGACTAGCGGGGGTTACAGATACGCAGTATTTT. The full variable domain, in which reference TRBV7-9 and TRBJ2-3 provide the parts outside the CDR3, is DTGVSQNPRHKITKRGQNVTFRCDPISEHNRLYWYRQTLGQGPEFLTYFQNEAQLEKSRLLSDRFSAERPKGSFSTLEIQRTEQGDSAMYLCASSNRLAGVTDTQYFGPGTRLTVL.

Comments on this clonotype: This could be a read error, since a much larger clone is one nucleotide away. The chain recombines TRBV29-1 with TRBJ2-7; weak D call: TRBD1 (6 bases). The germline gives CDR1 SQVTM, CDR2 ANQGSEA. The germline V and J ends were trimmed by 7 bases and 5 bases, with 12 bases remaining between them. The CDR3 contains 11 residues. The CDR3 is CSGHTGNEQYF. The CDR3 DNA follows: TGCAGCGGCCACACAGGGAACGAGCAGTACTTC.

Only a few counts were recorded for this clonotype. For the CDR3, the DNA is TGTGCCAGCAGACCACTTACAGGGAGGGGCACAGATACGCAGTATTTT. Translated, it gives CASRPLTGRGTDTQYF. The rearrangement links TRBV7-9 to TRBJ2-3; D might be TRBD2 (7 bases). The V end lost 6 bases, the J end lost 1 base, and 17 bases lay between the germline ends. The CDR3 has 16 amino acids. Germline CDR1 SEHNR, CDR2 FQNEAQ (reference sequence).

In its sample, this clonotype was seen many times. The chain links TRBV12-3 or TRBV12-4 to TRBJ2-1; 8 bases line up with TRBD2. This CDR3 contains 15 residues. V lost 5 bases, J lost 1 base, and 4 bases stayed unmatched. CDR3 coding DNA: TGTGCCAGCAGTCCTTCGGGGGGGTCCTACAATGAGCAGTTCTTC. It translates to CASSPSGGSYNEQFF.

This clonotype was seen only a few times. Sequence at one end of the junction differs from germline and may be a read error. The rearrangement joins TRBV7-8 to TRBJ2-1; tentatively, D is TRBD2 (5 bases). This CDR3 has 17 residues. Germline CDR1 is SGHVS and CDR2 is FQNEAQ. The CDR3 sequence: CASRLGGSYNSYNEQFF. The CDR3, as DNA: TGTGCCAGCCGCTTAGGAGGTTCCTACAACTCCTACAATGAGCAGTTCTTC.

This clonotype was counted between two and nine times. The V call is TRBV9, the J call TRBJ2-3; the D is unclear. The ends were cut back, 0 bases at V and 0 bases at J, with 8 bases in the middle. The CDR3 length is 15 residues. Germline V CDR1 and CDR2: SGDLS, YYNGEE. CDR3 DNA sequence: TGTGCCAGCAGCGTAGGTGTCGGGAGCACAGATACGCAGTATTTT. Protein: CASSVGVGSTDTQYF.

This clonotype was counted only a few times. The chain links TRBV5-1 to TRBJ2-3, with D possibly TRBD2 on 5 matching bases. V lost 3 bases and J 2 bases, leaving 7 bases between the germline ends. The CDR3 loop spans 13 amino acids. Germline V gene lookup returns CDR1 SGHRS and CDR2 YFSETQ. CDR3 DNA: TGCGCCAGCAGCTACCGGGACACAGATACGCAGTATTTT. It translates to CASSYRDTDTQYF.

This clonotype was detected once. The chain couples TRBV20-1 to TRBJ1-5; the match to TRBD1 covers 7 bases. Trimming cost V 0 bases and J 5 bases; bases outside gene matches: 10. Germline assignment: CDR1 DFQATT and CDR2 SNEGSKA (reference sequence). This CDR3 contains 16 residues. This CDR3 reads CSARDGAGTVYQPQHF. DNA for the CDR3: TGCAGTGCTAGAGATGGAGCCGGGACAGTTTATCAGCCCCAGCATTTT.

In this sample, this clonotype turned up many times. The chain is built from TRBV24-1 and TRBJ2-7; D possibly corresponds to TRBD2 (6 bases). Germline CDR1 is KGHDR and CDR2 is SFDVKD. This CDR3 region has 14 residues. V lost 0 bases and J lost 6, with 11 bases in between. CDR3 protein: CATSDLTVGGEQYF. The CDR3, as DNA: TGTGCCACCAGTGATTTGACCGTCGGGGGCGAGCAGTACTTC.

This clonotype was observed a few times. The DNA for the CDR3 is TGTGCCAGCAGTTACTCTAGCGGGAGAGATCACGGGGAGCTGTTTTTT. Residues: CASSYSSGRDHGELFF. The rearrangement uses TRBV6-5 and TRBJ2-2; 9 bases are shared with TRBD2. This CDR3 contains 16 residues. Germline V gene lookup returns CDR1 MNHEY and CDR2 SVGAGI. With V trimmed by 0 bases and J by 7 bases, 6 bases remained unmatched.

Of note for this clonotype: Just one base apart from a much larger clone, this may be a read error. This CDR3 is CVSSQDWLAGEETQYF. The CDR3 nucleotides read TGCGTCAGCAGCCAAGATTGGCTAGCGGGAGAGGAGACCCAGTACTTC. The V and J genes are TRBV4-3 and TRBJ2-5; TRBD2 aligns across 10 bases. Germline loops: CDR1 LGHNA, CDR2 YSLEER. The CDR3 totals 16 residues.